The 26 T cell receptor beta chains presented below share a single source sample, sequenced in a study of cytomegalovirus exposure and HLA in healthy donors. Both 60 Vbeta primers and 13 Jbeta primers went into the PCR. The repertoire was sequenced with immunoSEQ multiplex PCR; TCRdb's copy has only in-frame clones and lacks some. Of fewer than 200,000 clones in the sample, more than 65% were seen once. Sequenced input: PBMCs. The receptors were sampled from a girl aged 2 to 9 in good health and CMV-seropositive.

The J gene is TRBJ2-5, the V gene TRBV27; the match to TRBD1 covers 7 bases. The J call may not be correct, given that the DNA end is closer to TRBJ2-7. The CDR3 covers 12 residues. CDR1 MNHEY and CDR2 SMNVEV come from the germline V gene (reference sequence). The CDR3 sequence is CASSLQGYEQYF. The CDR3 nucleotides are TGTGCCAGCAGTCTACAGGGGTACGAGCAGTACTTC.

This chain links TRBV9 with TRBJ1-1, with TRBD1 as a possible D gene (6 bases). V lost 0 bases to trimming and J lost 3 bases, with 9 bases between them. CDR3 length: 14 residues. Germline V gene data show CDR1 as SGDLS and CDR2 as YYNGEE. The CDR3 coding sequence is TGTGCCAGCAGCGTAGTAGGGGGTCACACTGAAGCTTTCTTT. As protein: CASSVVGGHTEAFF.

The gene calls are TRBV10-2 and TRBJ2-3, with TRBD2 identical over 16 bases. The J segment lost 1 base and the V segment lost 7 bases, leaving 5 bases of the junction unmatched. Germline CDR1 WSHSY, CDR2 SAAADI. The CDR3 sequence is 17 residues long. The CDR3 bases are TGCGCCAGCAACCCGGGACTAGCGGGGGGGCGCACAGATACGCAGTATTTT. Translating gives CASNPGLAGGRTDTQYF.

The chain links TRBV6-5 to TRBJ2-7; a possible D gene is TRBD1 (5 bases). This CDR3 contains 11 residues. The germline V gene encodes CDR1 MNHEY and CDR2 SVGAGI. Deletions cut 4 bases from V and 6 bases from J, with 7 bases between. In nucleotides, the CDR3 is TGTGCCAGCAGTTCCCAGGGCGAGCAGTACTTC. Translated, it gives CASSSQGEQYF.

The J gene is TRBJ2-1, the V gene TRBV28; 9 bases match TRBD1. There are 15 residues in the CDR3. The V gene's germline CDR1 is MDHEN and CDR2 SYDVKM. Trimming cost V 6 bases and J 7 bases; bases outside gene matches: 10. CDR3 loop: CASSTGTGSRNEQFF. CDR3 nucleotide sequence: TGTGCCAGCAGCACCGGGACAGGGTCACGGAATGAGCAGTTCTTC.

This chain uses TRBV25-1 with TRBJ2-1, with TRBD2 matching over 15 bases. The ends lost 4 bases at V and 8 bases at J; junction bases unmatched: 9. The germline V gene has CDR1 MGHDK and CDR2 SYGVNS. There are 17 residues in the CDR3. The CDR3 is CASSVQGLAGGPDEQFF. CDR3 nucleotides: TGTGCCAGCAGTGTCCAAGGACTAGCGGGAGGGCCGGATGAGCAGTTCTTC.

The V gene is TRBV9, the J gene TRBJ1-2; 7 positions match TRBD1. CDR3 length: 14 residues. The V and J ends lost 2 bases and 5 bases, in that order; junction bases with no gene match: 6. Germline assignment: CDR1 SGDLS and CDR2 YYNGEE. The CDR3, as DNA: TGTGCCAGCAGCGTTGAAGACAGGGCGTATGGCTACACCTTC. Protein: CASSVEDRAYGYTF.

This chain connects TRBV27 to TRBJ2-1; 13 bases fit TRBD2. Germline V CDR1 and CDR2: MNHEY, SMNVEV (reference sequence). CDR3 length: 13 amino acids. Trimming cost V 4 bases and J 14 bases; bases outside gene matches: 5. Here the CDR3 DNA reads TGTGCCAGCAGTTCCACTAGCGGGAGGGCCGAGTTCTTC. It encodes CASSSTSGRAEFF.

This clone has a single count. This rearrangement joins TRBV29-1 to TRBJ1-1; D is unresolved. Trimming stripped 4 bases from V and 3 bases from J, with 12 bases between. The germline CDR1 and CDR2 sequences are SQVTM and ANQGSEA. CDR3 length equals 13 residues. The CDR3 DNA follows: TGCAGCGTTGGGAGGGTGTTGGACACTGAAGCTTTCTTT. Amino acid sequence: CSVGRVLDTEAFF.

J is TRBJ2-1 and V is TRBV11-3; TRBD2 agrees at 9 bases. This CDR3 spans 15 amino acids. Per the germline V gene, CDR1 is SGHNT and CDR2 is YENEEA. V shed 4 bases, J shed 8 bases, and the junction held 9 bases outside the gene matches. The CDR3 DNA follows: TGTGCCAGCAGCTCATGGGAGCGGGGGGTAGATGAGCAGTTCTTC. As protein: CASSSWERGVDEQFF.

The rearrangement links TRBV7-3 to TRBJ2-3; D is ambiguous. The CDR3 is 13 amino acids. The V end was cut by 5 bases, the J end by 6 bases, with 12 bases between. Germline assignment: CDR1 SGHTA and CDR2 FQGTGA. CDR3 coding DNA: TGTGCCAGCAGCCCACAACCGAGGGATACGCAGTATTTT. It yields the protein CASSPQPRDTQYF.

The chain combines TRBV9 with TRBJ1-3; D not resolved. The CDR3 covers 14 residues. Germline V gene lookup returns CDR1 SGDLS and CDR2 YYNGEE. V lost 0 bases, J lost 3 bases, and 7 bases lay in between. The CDR3 sequence is CASSVELVGNTIYF. CDR3 bases: TGTGCCAGCAGCGTAGAATTAGTTGGAAACACCATATATTTT.

This chain connects TRBV13 to TRBJ2-6; the D gene is possibly TRBD1 (6 bases). The germline V and J ends were trimmed by 3 bases and 0 bases, with 15 bases remaining between them. CDR1 PRHDT and CDR2 FYEKMQ come from the germline V gene (reference sequence). CDR3 length equals 18 residues. In DNA, the CDR3 is TGTGCCAGCAGCTTCACCGGGACATGGAACTCTGGGGCCAACGTCCTGACTTTC. Translated, it gives CASSFTGTWNSGANVLTF.

This chain joins TRBV5-1 and TRBJ2-7; weak D call: TRBD1 (6 bases). The length of the CDR3 is 16 residues. Trimming removed 0 bases at V and 6 bases at J, with 19 bases between. Germline CDR1 and CDR2: SGHRS and YFSETQ. The CDR3 DNA is TGCGCCAGCAGCTTGGGCGCTCAAACAGGGTCTGGCGAGCAGTACTTC. Translation: CASSLGAQTGSGEQYF.

This chain connects TRBV15 to TRBJ1-4; D remains unclear. The CDR3 spans 16 residues. Trimming shortened V by 0 bases and J by 4 bases, and 12 bases separated the two germline ends. Germline CDR1 is LNHNV and CDR2 is YYDKDF (reference sequence). CDR3 amino acids: CATSRDLGRGNEKLFF. The CDR3 nucleotides are TGTGCCACCAGCAGAGATCTCGGCCGGGGTAATGAAAAACTGTTTTTT.

This clone was counted a few times. V usage is TRBV5-1 and J usage is TRBJ2-7; 10 bases agree with TRBD1. Germline V gene lookup returns CDR1 SGHRS and CDR2 YFSETQ. V lost 2 bases to trimming and J lost 2 bases; unmatched junction nucleotides: 7. This CDR3 has 16 residues. The CDR3 sequence is CASSLPGQGLTYEQYF. CDR3 bases: TGCGCCAGCAGCTTACCGGGACAGGGGTTGACCTACGAGCAGTACTTC. Using reference TRBV5-1 and TRBJ2-7 for the parts outside the CDR3, the full variable domain is KAGVTQTPRYLIKTRGQQVTLSCSPISGHRSVSWYQQTPGQGLQFLFEYFSETQRNKGNFPGRFSGRQFSNSRSEMNVSTLELGDSALYLCASSLPGQGLTYEQYFGPGTRLTVT.

V and J are TRBV19 and TRBJ1-2; 7 nucleotides align to TRBD1. CDR3 length: 14 amino acids. The germline gives CDR1 LNHDA, CDR2 SQIVND (reference sequence). With V trimmed by 6 bases and J by 4 bases, 8 bases remained unmatched. CDR3 in DNA: TGTGCCAGTAGCCTCCGGGACAGTCCCTATGGCTACACCTTC. This translates into CASSLRDSPYGYTF.

The chain is built from TRBV27 and TRBJ2-1; tentative D call: TRBD1 (6 bases). The germline V gene has CDR1 MNHEY and CDR2 SMNVEV (reference sequence). The CDR3 covers 17 residues. The V and J ends lost 4 bases and 3 bases respectively, with 19 bases between them. The CDR3 loop is CASSSTGSSIFYNEQFF. DNA for the CDR3: TGTGCCAGCAGTTCAACAGGGTCTTCGATCTTCTACAATGAGCAGTTCTTC.

The rearrangement links TRBV19 to TRBJ1-1; D is perhaps TRBD1 (5 bases). Germline V gene lookup returns CDR1 LNHDA and CDR2 SQIVND (reference sequence). The CDR3 has 14 amino acids. With 9 bases removed from V and 3 bases from J, the gap between germline ends came to 17 bases. In DNA, the CDR3 is TGTGCCAGCCGACAGCGAATACCTGACACTGAAGCTTTCTTT. This gives the protein CASRQRIPDTEAFF.

The chain links TRBV10-3 to TRBJ1-2; possibly TRBD1 for D (5 bases). CDR1 is ENHRY, CDR2 SYGVKD, per germline. V was shortened by 4 bases and J by 5 bases, with 14 bases between the two germline ends. The CDR3 length is 14 residues. The CDR3 nucleotides are TGTGCCATCAGTGGTGTGCGGGGGTCGTATGGCTACACCTTC. Encoded protein: CAISGVRGSYGYTF.

The rearrangement joins TRBV5-6 to TRBJ2-5; the match to TRBD2 covers 9 bases. V lost 0 bases and J lost 2; bases outside the gene matches: 5. CDR3 size: 16 residues. Germline CDR1 reads SGHDT; CDR2 reads YYEEEE. The CDR3 spells CASSLASTSGQETQYF. CDR3 nucleotide sequence: TGTGCCAGCAGCTTGGCATCGACTAGCGGACAAGAGACCCAGTACTTC.

This chain joins TRBV30 and TRBJ1-4; TRBD1 matches at 10 bases. V lost 2 bases to trimming and J lost 7 bases; unmatched junction nucleotides: 7. The CDR3 runs to 15 residues. Germline V gene sequence: CDR1 GTSNPN, CDR2 SVGIG (reference sequence). DNA for the CDR3: TGTGCCTGGAGTTCCCTAGGGACAGGGGCTGAAAAACTGTTTTTT. Amino acid sequence: CAWSSLGTGAEKLFF.

This rearrangement joins TRBV2 to TRBJ1-3; D is possibly TRBD1 (6 bases). The CDR3 is 15 residues long. From germline, CDR1 is SNHLY and CDR2 FYNNEI. V was shortened by 6 bases and J by 8 bases, with 20 bases between the two germline ends. The CDR3 reads CASRPQQGVFDTIYF. DNA of the CDR3: TGTGCCAGCAGACCCCAACAGGGAGTGTTTGACACCATATATTTT.

The rearrangement links TRBV10-2 to TRBJ1-5; 8 bases align to TRBD1. The CDR3 spans 15 residues. CDR1 and CDR2 (germline): WSHSY, SAAADI. Trimming took 6 bases from V and 1 from J; bases not matched to a gene: 5. The CDR3 nucleotides read TGCGCCAGCAGGGACAGGGAATGGAGCAATCAGCCCCAGCATTTT. Encoded protein: CASRDREWSNQPQHF.

This clone was counted between two and nine times. The chain has TRBV7-3 and TRBJ1-2; a possible D gene is TRBD1 (5 bases). V was cut by 2 bases and J by 2 bases, with 15 bases left in between. Germline values: CDR1 SGHTA, CDR2 FQGTGA. There are 16 residues in the CDR3. As DNA, the CDR3 is TGTGCCAGCAGCTTAGGACGAGGGGAGGCAAACTATGGCTACACCTTC. Amino acids: CASSLGRGEANYGYTF.

The chain uses TRBV28 and TRBJ1-2, with TRBD1 identical over 7 bases. V lost 6 bases to trimming and J lost 8 bases; unmatched junction nucleotides: 9. Germline V CDR1 and CDR2: MDHEN, SYDVKM. This CDR3 comprises 13 residues. The CDR3 DNA reads as TGTGCCAGCAGCCTAACAGGGGCGAGGGGCTACACCTTC. Its protein product is CASSLTGARGYTF.